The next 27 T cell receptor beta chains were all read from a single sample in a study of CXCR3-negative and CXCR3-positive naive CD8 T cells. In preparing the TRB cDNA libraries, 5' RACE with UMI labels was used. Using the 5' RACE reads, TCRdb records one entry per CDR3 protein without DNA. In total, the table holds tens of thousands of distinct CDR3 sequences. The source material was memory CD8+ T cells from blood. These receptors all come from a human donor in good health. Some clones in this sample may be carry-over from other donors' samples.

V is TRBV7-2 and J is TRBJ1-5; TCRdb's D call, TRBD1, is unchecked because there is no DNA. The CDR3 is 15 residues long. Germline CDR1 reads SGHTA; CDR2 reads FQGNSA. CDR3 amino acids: CASSFAGTPNQPQHF.

The CDR3 spells CASSWTKAGGSDIEYF. V usage is TRBV28 and J usage is TRBJ2-4; TCRdb picks TRBD2, but there is no DNA to check that call. CDR3 length equals 16 residues. Germline lookup yields CDR1 MDHEN and CDR2 SYDVKM. Combining the CDR3 with reference TRBV28 and TRBJ2-4 gives the whole variable domain DVKVTQSSRYLVKRTGEKVFLECVQDMDHENMFWYRQDPGLGLRLIYFSYDVKMKEKGDIPEGYSVSREKKERFSLILESASTNQTSMYLCASSWTKAGGSDIEYFGAGTRLSVL.

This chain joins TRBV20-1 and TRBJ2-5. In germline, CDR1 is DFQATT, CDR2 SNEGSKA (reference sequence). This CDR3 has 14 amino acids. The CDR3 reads CSARDFRDQETQYF.

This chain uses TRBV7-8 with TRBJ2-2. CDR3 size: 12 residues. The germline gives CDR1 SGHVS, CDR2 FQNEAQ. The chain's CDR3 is CASSLVGGELFF. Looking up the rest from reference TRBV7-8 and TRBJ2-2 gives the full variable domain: GAGVSQSPRYKVAKRGQDVALRCDPISGHVSLFWYQQALGQGPEFLTYFQNEAQLDKSGLPSDRFFAERPEGSVSTLKIQRTQQEDSAVYLCASSLVGGELFFGEGSRLTVL.

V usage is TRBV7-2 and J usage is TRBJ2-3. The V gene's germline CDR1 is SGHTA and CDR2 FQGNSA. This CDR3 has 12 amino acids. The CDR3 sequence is CASSQVADTQYF. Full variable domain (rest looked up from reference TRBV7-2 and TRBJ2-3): GAGVSQSPSNKVTEKGKDVELRCDPISGHTALYWYRQSLGQGLEFLIYFQGNSAPDKSGLPSDRFSAERTGGSVSTLTIQRTQQEDSAVYLCASSQVADTQYFGPGTRLTVL.

CDR3 loop: CASRRQEDNEQFF. This chain joins TRBV6-2 or TRBV6-3 and TRBJ2-1; the TCRdb call, TRBD1, lacks DNA for checking. Per the germline V gene, CDR1 is MNHEY and CDR2 is SVGEGT. The CDR3 is made up of 13 amino acids.

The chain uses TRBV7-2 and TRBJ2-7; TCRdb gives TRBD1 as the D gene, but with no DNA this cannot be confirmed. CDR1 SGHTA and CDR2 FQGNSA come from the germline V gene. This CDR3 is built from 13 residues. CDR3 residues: CASSIRGPYEQYF.

The CDR3 loop is CSARDSRQGPGYGYTF. The chain carries TRBV20-1 and TRBJ1-2; the TCRdb call, TRBD1, lacks DNA for checking. The CDR3 length is 16 residues. Looked up from germline, CDR1 is DFQATT and CDR2 is SNEGSKA (reference sequence).

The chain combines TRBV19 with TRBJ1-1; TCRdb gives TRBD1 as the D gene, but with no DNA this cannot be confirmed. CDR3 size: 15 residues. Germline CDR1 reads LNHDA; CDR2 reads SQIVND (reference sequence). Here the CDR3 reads CASSKNRGGNTEAFF.

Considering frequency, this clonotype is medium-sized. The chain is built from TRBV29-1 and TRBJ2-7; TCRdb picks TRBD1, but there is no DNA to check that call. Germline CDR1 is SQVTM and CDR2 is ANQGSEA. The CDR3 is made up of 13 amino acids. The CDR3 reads CSVEGGVMSEQYF.

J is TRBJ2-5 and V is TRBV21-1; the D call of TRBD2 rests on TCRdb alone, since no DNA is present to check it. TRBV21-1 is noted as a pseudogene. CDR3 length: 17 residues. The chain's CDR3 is CASTSPGLYYLRETQYF.

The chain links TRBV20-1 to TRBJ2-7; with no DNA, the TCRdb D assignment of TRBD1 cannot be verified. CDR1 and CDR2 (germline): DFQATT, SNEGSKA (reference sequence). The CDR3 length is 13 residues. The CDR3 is CSAPDREGREQYF.

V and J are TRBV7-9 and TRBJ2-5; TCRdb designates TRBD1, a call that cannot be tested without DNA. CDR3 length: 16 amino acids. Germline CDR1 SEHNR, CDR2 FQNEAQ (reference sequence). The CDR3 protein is CASSSPDRDLGETQYF.

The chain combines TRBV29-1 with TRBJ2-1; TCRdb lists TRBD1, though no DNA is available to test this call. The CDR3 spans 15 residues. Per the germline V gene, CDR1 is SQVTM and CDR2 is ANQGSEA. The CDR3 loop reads CSVVPPNRPSNEQFF.

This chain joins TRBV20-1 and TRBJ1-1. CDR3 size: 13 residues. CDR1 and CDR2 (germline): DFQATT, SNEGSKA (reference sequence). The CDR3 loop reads CSALGPENTEAFF.

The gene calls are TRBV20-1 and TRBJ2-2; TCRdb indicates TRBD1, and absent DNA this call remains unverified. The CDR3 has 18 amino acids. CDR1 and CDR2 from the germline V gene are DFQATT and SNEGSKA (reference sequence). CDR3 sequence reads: CSARPLGDSLSNTGELFF.

This CDR3 reads CASTKGGARYEQYF. The chain uses TRBV6-5 and TRBJ2-7; TCRdb lists TRBD1, though no DNA is available to test this call. Germline V gene data show CDR1 as MNHEY and CDR2 as SVGAGI. The CDR3 has 14 residues.

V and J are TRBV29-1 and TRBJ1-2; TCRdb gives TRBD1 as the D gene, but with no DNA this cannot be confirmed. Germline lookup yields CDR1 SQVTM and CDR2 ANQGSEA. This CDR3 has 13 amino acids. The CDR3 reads CSVWTKRNYGYTF.

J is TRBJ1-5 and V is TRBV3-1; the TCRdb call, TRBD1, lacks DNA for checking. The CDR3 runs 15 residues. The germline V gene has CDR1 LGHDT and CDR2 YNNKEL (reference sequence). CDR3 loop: CASSKQGAGNQPQHF. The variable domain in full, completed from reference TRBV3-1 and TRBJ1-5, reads DTAVSQTPKYLVTQMGNDKSIKCEQNLGHDTMYWYKQDSKKFLKIMFSYNNKELIINETVPNRFSPKSPDKAHLNLHINSLELGDSAVYFCASSKQGAGNQPQHFGDGTRLSIL.

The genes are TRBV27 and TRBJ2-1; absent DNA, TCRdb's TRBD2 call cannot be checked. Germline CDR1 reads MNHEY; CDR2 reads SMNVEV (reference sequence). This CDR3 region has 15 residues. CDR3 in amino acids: CASSSLAGGQNEQFF.

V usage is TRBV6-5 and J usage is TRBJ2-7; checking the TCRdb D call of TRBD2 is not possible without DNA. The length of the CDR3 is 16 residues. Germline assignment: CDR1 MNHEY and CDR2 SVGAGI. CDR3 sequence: CASSWTSGRKLYEQYF.

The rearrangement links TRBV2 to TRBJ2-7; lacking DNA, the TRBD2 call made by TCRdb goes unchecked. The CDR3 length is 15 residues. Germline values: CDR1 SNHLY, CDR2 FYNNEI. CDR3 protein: CASSARGVSSYEQYF. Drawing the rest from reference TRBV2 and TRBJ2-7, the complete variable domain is EPEVTQTPSHQVTQMGQEVILRCVPISNHLYFYWYRQILGQKVEFLVSFYNNEISEKSEIFDDQFSVERPDGSNFTLKIRSTKLEDSAMYFCASSARGVSSYEQYFGPGTRLTVT.

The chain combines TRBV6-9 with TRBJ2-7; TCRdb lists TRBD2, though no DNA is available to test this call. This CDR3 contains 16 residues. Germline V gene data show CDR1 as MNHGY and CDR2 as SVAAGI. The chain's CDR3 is CASNNGDPSRRYEQYF.

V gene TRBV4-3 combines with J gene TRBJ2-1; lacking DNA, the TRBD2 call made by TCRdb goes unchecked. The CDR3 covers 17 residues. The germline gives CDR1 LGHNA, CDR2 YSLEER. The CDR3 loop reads CASSQGAGTSYDNEQFF.

The CDR3 loop is CASSAYGANEQFF. J is TRBJ2-1 and V is TRBV7-2. The CDR3 sequence is 13 residues long. The germline CDR1 and CDR2 sequences are SGHTA and FQGNSA. Full variable domain (remainder filled in from reference TRBV7-2 and TRBJ2-1): GAGVSQSPSNKVTEKGKDVELRCDPISGHTALYWYRQSLGQGLEFLIYFQGNSAPDKSGLPSDRFSAERTGGSVSTLTIQRTQQEDSAVYLCASSAYGANEQFFGPGTRLTVL.

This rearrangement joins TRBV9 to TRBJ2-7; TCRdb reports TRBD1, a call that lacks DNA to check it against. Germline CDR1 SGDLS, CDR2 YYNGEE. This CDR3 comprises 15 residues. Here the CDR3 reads CASSVELGASYEQYF.

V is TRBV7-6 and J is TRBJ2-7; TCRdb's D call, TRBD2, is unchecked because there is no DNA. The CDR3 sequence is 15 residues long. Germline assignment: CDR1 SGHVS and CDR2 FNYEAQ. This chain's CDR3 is CASSLELAGVREQYF.